The 15 T cell receptor beta chains below come from one sample, sequenced in a study of T cell responses to AZD1222 COVID-19 vaccine. Some clones are missing from TCRdb's copy, which holds only in-frame ones; the method was immunoSEQ multiplex PCR. The sample holds 90,000 to 120,000 clones, over 85% seen once. Sequenced material: peripheral blood, taken on day 0 of AZD1222 vaccination. Receptors originate from an adult in good health.

This chain uses TRBV3-1 (or the pseudogene TRBV3-2) with TRBJ2-1, with unresolved D. Germline V gene lookup returns CDR1 LGHDT and CDR2 YNNKEL (reference sequence). V lost 4 bases and J lost 9, with 13 bases in between. The CDR3 spans 13 residues. CDR3 sequence: CASSLRGMGEQFF. The CDR3 DNA reads as TGTGCCAGCAGCCTTCGTGGCATGGGTGAGCAGTTCTTC.

The chain joins TRBV19 to TRBJ1-5; 7 bases fit TRBD1. The CDR3 consists of 15 residues. Germline V gene lookup returns CDR1 LNHDA and CDR2 SQIVND (reference sequence). V was clipped by 0 bases and J by 9 bases; unmatched bases: 8. The CDR3 DNA reads TGTGCCAGTAGTATAGACTTCACAGGGGTTAGGCCCCAGCATTTT. Protein product: CASSIDFTGVRPQHF.

The V and J genes are TRBV5-5 and TRBJ1-1; D is uncertain. Trimming removed 3 bases at V and 4 bases at J, with 10 bases between. This CDR3 comprises 13 residues. CDR1 is SGHKS and CDR2 is YYEKEE in the germline V gene (reference sequence). The CDR3 DNA reads TGTGCCAGCAGCTCAGAGGTCGTCACTGAAGCTTTCTTT. This translates into CASSSEVVTEAFF. The complete variable domain, with remaining parts taken from reference TRBV5-5 and TRBJ1-1, reads DAGVTQSPTHLIKTRGQQVTLRCSPISGHKSVSWYQQVLGQGPQFIFQYYEKEERGRGNFPDRFSARQFPNYSSELNVNALLLGDSALYLCASSSEVVTEAFFGQGTRLTVV.

This chain uses TRBV4-2 with TRBJ2-6; D may match TRBD1 or TRBD2 (5 bases each). This CDR3 is 16 amino acids long. Trimming took 2 bases from V and 8 from J, leaving 16 bases between them. Germline V CDR1 and CDR2: LGHNA, YNFKEQ. CDR3 sequence (DNA): TGTGCCAGCAGCCAAATGGTTTCAGGGAGTTCCAACGTCCTGACTTTC. Translation gives CASSQMVSGSSNVLTF.

The chain combines TRBV11-2 with TRBJ2-1; D may be TRBD2 (6 bases). The CDR3 contains 14 residues. Trimming stripped 2 bases from V and 6 bases from J, with 11 bases between. Germline CDR1 and CDR2: SGHAT and FQNNGV. CDR3: CASSLPSEVNEQFF. The CDR3 nucleotides are TGTGCCAGCAGCTTACCTAGCGAGGTCAATGAGCAGTTCTTC.

V usage is TRBV19 and J usage is TRBJ1-2, with unresolved D. From germline, CDR1 is LNHDA and CDR2 SQIVND (reference sequence). The V end was cut by 5 bases, the J end by 6 bases, with 13 bases between. This CDR3 has 13 residues. The CDR3 loop is CASSHVERNGYTF. CDR3 nucleotides: TGTGCCAGTAGTCACGTTGAACGGAATGGCTACACCTTC.

Concerning this clone itself: Different DNA sequences within this sample yield the same CDR3. The chain joins TRBV5-1 to TRBJ1-1; tentatively, D is TRBD1 (6 bases). V shed 2 bases and J shed 4 bases, with 9 bases lying between them. This CDR3 contains 13 residues. The germline gives CDR1 SGHRS, CDR2 YFSETQ. The CDR3 here is CASSFQGSTEAFF. CDR3 coding DNA: TGCGCCAGCAGCTTCCAGGGGAGCACTGAAGCTTTCTTT.

The V gene is TRBV6-6, the J gene TRBJ2-2; D gene unclear. This CDR3 is 16 amino acids long. Germline assignment: CDR1 MNHNY and CDR2 SVGAGI (reference sequence). Trimming shortened V by 2 bases and J by 8 bases, and 18 bases separated the two germline ends. In nucleotides, the CDR3 is TGTGCCAGCAGTTACCAGAAGGGCAGGTCTGGGGGGGAGCTGTTTTTT. This codes for CASSYQKGRSGGELFF.

The chain recombines TRBV7-7 with TRBJ2-3; 9 nucleotides align to TRBD2. Germline V lookup: CDR1 SSHAT, CDR2 FNYEAQ (reference sequence). Trimming took 5 bases from V and 3 from J; bases not matched to a gene: 3. The CDR3 length is 14 residues. The CDR3 here is CASSPGLATDTQYF. The CDR3 DNA is TGTGCCAGCAGCCCCGGACTAGCGACAGATACGCAGTATTTT.

The chain joins TRBV24-1 to TRBJ2-1; tentatively, D is TRBD1 (5 bases). V lost 3 bases and J 6 bases, leaving 11 bases between the germline ends. The CDR3 length is 14 residues. CDR1 and CDR2 from the germline V gene are KGHDR and SFDVKD. Here the CDR3 DNA reads TGTGCCACCAGTGATGGGCAGGGCGGCAATGAGCAGTTCTTC. Residues: CATSDGQGGNEQFF.

This clone appeared once. The rearrangement links TRBV29-1 to TRBJ1-1, with 8 bases matching TRBD1. V lost 7 bases to trimming and J lost 3 bases; unmatched junction nucleotides: 7. Germline V gene data show CDR1 as SQVTM and CDR2 as ANQGSEA. The CDR3 has 13 residues. The CDR3 nucleotides read TGCAGCGCCACGGACAGGGAGGACACTGAAGCTTTCTTT. Residues: CSATDREDTEAFF. Supplemented by reference TRBV29-1 and TRBJ1-1, the full variable domain reads SAVISQKPSRDICQRGTSLTIQCQVDSQVTMMFWYRQQPGQSLTLIATANQGSEATYESGFVIDKFPISRPNLTFSTLTVSNMSPEDSSIYLCSATDREDTEAFFGQGTRLTVV.

The chain carries TRBV7-5 and TRBJ1-6. TRBV7-5 is termed a pseudogene. This CDR3 comprises 17 residues. For the CDR3, the DNA is TGTGCCAGAAGCTTAGGCCACTTCCGGGACTATAATTCACCCCTCCACTTT. Protein: CARSLGHFRDYNSPLHF.

The DNA for the CDR3 is TGTGCCACCAGCAGAGAGAGAGGTCTAGTGGGCGCGGGAAACACCATATATTTT. Translated: CATSRERGLVGAGNTIYF. The V call is TRBV15, the J call TRBJ1-3; D is unclear. Germline assignment: CDR1 LNHNV and CDR2 YYDKDF (reference sequence). The V end was cut by 0 bases, the J end by 4 bases, with 19 bases between. The CDR3 totals 18 residues.

The CDR3 spells CASSLGQAGGNTIYF. CDR3 coding DNA: TGTGCCAGCAGTCTCGGACAGGCGGGTGGGAACACCATATATTTT. This chain joins TRBV27 and TRBJ1-3; 7 bases agree with TRBD1. The J segment lost 7 bases and the V segment lost 5 bases, leaving 11 bases of the junction unmatched. CDR3 length: 15 residues. Germline CDR1 is MNHEY and CDR2 is SMNVEV (reference sequence).

As DNA, the CDR3 is TGTGCCAGCTCCCAAGACAGGAGTAATTCACCCCTCCACTTT. This encodes CASSQDRSNSPLHF. The chain carries TRBV18 and TRBJ1-6; D is possibly TRBD1 (6 bases). The CDR3 consists of 14 residues. V lost 6 bases and J lost 6, with 12 bases in between. Germline lookup yields CDR1 KGHSH and CDR2 LQKENI.